These 20 T cell receptor beta chains originate from one sample sequenced in a study of CD4 T cells in relation to SARS-CoV-2 and coronaviruses. Profiling relied on immunoSEQ multiplex PCR, and the TCRdb table lists in-frame clones only, not all of them. The repertoire holds 20,000 to 25,000 clones, over 60% seen once, with 17% in the top ten. Unexposed donor CD4+ T cells date from about 2011-2019, before the COVID-19 pandemic. After ten to eleven days of culture, CD4+ T cells were isolated. These receptors have no identified antigens. The sequenced sample was CD4+ T cells from PBMCs, cultured in vitro. The receptors derive from a human donor in good health.

This chain uses TRBV11-2 with TRBJ2-7, with 7 bases aligning to TRBD2. The germline CDR1 and CDR2 sequences are SGHAT and FQNNGV. V shed 5 bases, J shed 4 bases, and the junction held 11 bases outside the gene matches. The CDR3 loop spans 15 amino acids. CDR3 nucleotide sequence: TGTGCCAGCAGCCTTGGTGGCGGGAGTATATACGAGCAGTACTTC. Its protein product is CASSLGGGSIYEQYF.

Only one count was recorded for this clone. The chain employs TRBV14 and TRBJ2-7; D is unresolved. Germline V CDR1 and CDR2: SGHDN, FVKESK. This CDR3 region has 12 residues. Trimming removed 0 bases from V and 12 bases from J, with 12 bases in between. CDR3 in amino acids: CASSQESGSPYF. The CDR3 nucleotides are TGTGCCAGCAGCCAAGAGAGTGGAAGCCCGTACTTC.

V gene TRBV5-1 combines with J gene TRBJ1-5, with TRBD1 as a possible D gene (6 bases). The CDR3 is 14 amino acids. Trimming took 2 bases from V and 7 from J, leaving 13 bases between them. Germline loops: CDR1 SGHRS, CDR2 YFSETQ. The CDR3 DNA sequence: TGCGCCAGCAGCTTTAATGGGGGGGGCCAGCCCCAGCATTTT. Its protein product is CASSFNGGGQPQHF.

The chain combines TRBV28 with TRBJ1-4; D is uncertain. CDR3 length equals 14 residues. Germline lookup yields CDR1 MDHEN and CDR2 SYDVKM. Trimming cost V 6 bases and J 0 bases, with 8 bases left between them. Here the CDR3 reads CASRAMATNEKLFF. CDR3 DNA sequence: TGTGCCAGCAGGGCTATGGCAACTAATGAAAAACTGTTTTTT. The full variable domain, rest sourced from reference TRBV28 and TRBJ1-4, is DVKVTQSSRYLVKRTGEKVFLECVQDMDHENMFWYRQDPGLGLRLIYFSYDVKMKEKGDIPEGYSVSREKKERFSLILESASTNQTSMYLCASRAMATNEKLFFGSGTQLSVL.

The chain recombines TRBV18 with TRBJ1-4; D uncertain. The CDR3 sequence is 13 residues long. Germline V lookup: CDR1 KGHSH, CDR2 LQKENI. Trimming pared 1 base from V and 6 bases from J, leaving 6 bases between. CDR3 loop: CASSPLRDEKLFF. The CDR3 coding sequence is TGTGCCAGCTCACCACTCAGAGATGAAAAACTGTTTTTT.

By sample fraction, this clone is medium-sized. The chain employs TRBV9 and TRBJ1-3; D remains unclear. Germline-derived CDR1 and CDR2 are SGDLS and YYNGEE. The V and J ends lost 0 bases and 3 bases respectively, with 4 bases between them. The CDR3 runs 13 residues. This CDR3 is CASSVEGGNTIYF. The CDR3 DNA follows: TGTGCCAGCAGCGTAGAAGGTGGAAACACCATATATTTT. The whole variable domain, remainder taken from reference TRBV9 and TRBJ1-3, is DSGVTQTPKHLITATGQRVTLRCSPRSGDLSVYWYQQSLDQGLQFLIQYYNGEERAKGNILERFSAQQFPDLHSELNLSSLELGDSALYFCASSVEGGNTIYFGEGSWLTVV.

This chain links TRBV5-1 with TRBJ2-1, with D possibly matching TRBD2 (6 bases). Trimming left V 0 bases short and J 8 bases short, with 15 bases between. CDR1 is SGHRS, CDR2 YFSETQ, per germline. The CDR3 is 15 residues long. For the CDR3, the DNA is TGCGCCAGCAGCTTGGCCACGGGGGTTCACGATGAGCAGTTCTTC. It translates to CASSLATGVHDEQFF.

The V and J genes are TRBV6-5 and TRBJ2-1, with 8 bases aligning to TRBD1. The CDR3 is 15 residues long. V lost 2 bases, J lost 9 bases, and 9 bases stayed unmatched. Per germline, CDR1 MNHEY and CDR2 SVGAGI. The CDR3: CASSYVAGGRGEQFF. CDR3 DNA: TGTGCCAGCAGTTACGTGGCAGGGGGCAGGGGTGAGCAGTTCTTC.

The rearrangement links TRBV27 to TRBJ1-1; D not certain. Per germline, CDR1 MNHEY and CDR2 SMNVEV (reference sequence). V was pared by 7 bases and J by 3 bases, with 6 bases between. The CDR3 extends over 11 amino acids. CDR3 in DNA: TGTGCCAGCAAACCGGACACTGAAGCTTTCTTT. Protein product: CASKPDTEAFF.

The chain couples TRBV15 to TRBJ1-4; D uncertain. The CDR3 length is 15 residues. CDR1 LNHNV and CDR2 YYDKDF come from the germline V gene (reference sequence). V was pared by 0 bases and J by 8 bases, with 13 bases between. The CDR3 here is CATSRDVEGWEKLFF. CDR3 in DNA: TGTGCCACCAGCAGAGACGTGGAGGGTTGGGAAAAACTGTTTTTT.

The J gene is TRBJ2-1, the V gene TRBV27, with TRBD2 matching 7 bases. V shed 5 bases, J shed 4 bases, and the junction held 11 bases outside the gene matches. The CDR3 covers 16 residues. CDR1 is MNHEY and CDR2 is SMNVEV in the germline V gene (reference sequence). Here the CDR3 reads CASSPAGTTKYNEQFF. The CDR3 nucleotides are TGTGCCAGCAGTCCTGCAGGGACTACCAAATACAATGAGCAGTTCTTC.

This clone was seen a few times. J is TRBJ1-1 and V is TRBV28; D is unresolved. The V end lost 7 bases, the J end lost 0 bases, and 15 bases lay between the germline ends. CDR3 length equals 15 residues. Germline V gene data show CDR1 as MDHEN and CDR2 as SYDVKM. The CDR3 coding sequence is TGTGCCAGCAATACGGGTACTCACATGAACACTGAAGCTTTCTTT. Translating it yields CASNTGTHMNTEAFF. The entire variable domain, with the rest obtained from reference TRBV28 and TRBJ1-1, is as follows: DVKVTQSSRYLVKRTGEKVFLECVQDMDHENMFWYRQDPGLGLRLIYFSYDVKMKEKGDIPEGYSVSREKKERFSLILESASTNQTSMYLCASNTGTHMNTEAFFGQGTRLTVV.

V is TRBV11-3 and J is TRBJ2-2, with 9 bases that match TRBD1. V lost 2 bases and J lost 4; bases outside the gene matches: 2. Germline assignment: CDR1 SGHNT and CDR2 YENEEA. The CDR3 extends over 15 amino acids. CDR3 sequence (DNA): TGTGCCAGCAGCTTAAGGACAGGGGCCACCGGGGAGCTGTTTTTT. It encodes CASSLRTGATGELFF.

The chain combines TRBV6-1 with TRBJ2-3; no clear D. This CDR3 comprises 15 residues. V was pared by 1 base and J by 2 bases, with 10 bases between. Germline lookup yields CDR1 MNHNS and CDR2 SASEGT. CDR3 protein: CASSEGWQNTDTQYF. CDR3 nucleotide sequence: TGTGCCAGCAGTGAAGGGTGGCAGAACACAGATACGCAGTATTTT.

This chain connects TRBV28 to TRBJ1-5, with 9 bases fitting TRBD1. Germline trimming cut 6 bases from V and 3 bases from J; bases unmatched to any gene: 9. The germline V gene encodes CDR1 MDHEN and CDR2 SYDVKM. The CDR3 has 16 residues. CDR3 amino acids: CASSQVGQGPNQPQHF. The CDR3 nucleotides read TGTGCCAGCAGCCAGGTGGGACAGGGTCCCAATCAGCCCCAGCATTTT.

This chain uses TRBV5-1 with TRBJ2-7; TRBD2 matches at 7 bases. The CDR3 sequence is 14 residues long. Germline trimming cut 0 bases from V and 0 bases from J; bases unmatched to any gene: 0. The germline V gene encodes CDR1 SGHRS and CDR2 YFSETQ. The CDR3 DNA reads TGCGCCAGCAGCTTGGGCGGGAGCTCCTACGAGCAGTACTTC. This gives the protein CASSLGGSSYEQYF. The variable domain in full, completed from reference TRBV5-1 and TRBJ2-7, reads KAGVTQTPRYLIKTRGQQVTLSCSPISGHRSVSWYQQTPGQGLQFLFEYFSETQRNKGNFPGRFSGRQFSNSRSEMNVSTLELGDSALYLCASSLGGSSYEQYFGPGTRLTVT.

This clone appeared a few times. CDR3 sequence: CASSSSGTGDSNYGYTF. CDR3 nucleotide sequence: TGTGCCAGCAGCTCCTCCGGGACAGGGGACTCTAACTATGGCTACACCTTC. J is TRBJ1-2 and V is TRBV7-8; 10 bases map to TRBD1. CDR1 is SGHVS and CDR2 is FQNEAQ in the germline V gene. V shed 4 bases, J shed 0 bases, and the junction held 8 bases outside the gene matches. This CDR3 is built from 17 residues.

The chain carries TRBV13 and TRBJ1-3, with TRBD1 identical over 8 bases. The CDR3 spans 16 residues. The ends lost 0 bases at V and 2 bases at J; junction bases unmatched: 3. Germline CDR1 and CDR2: PRHDT and FYEKMQ (reference sequence). This chain's CDR3 is CASSLGGTGAGNTIYF. The DNA for the CDR3 is TGTGCCAGCAGCTTAGGGGGGACAGGTGCTGGAAACACCATATATTTT. The full variable domain, in which reference TRBV13 and TRBJ1-3 provide the parts outside the CDR3, is AAGVIQSPRHLIKEKRETATLKCYPIPRHDTVYWYQQGPGQDPQFLISFYEKMQSDKGSIPDRFSAQQFSDYHSELNMSSLELGDSALYFCASSLGGTGAGNTIYFGEGSWLTVV.

The chain employs TRBV5-1 and TRBJ2-3; no clear D gene. With 1 base removed from V and 5 bases from J, the gap between germline ends came to 11 bases. CDR1 and CDR2 (germline): SGHRS, YFSETQ. The CDR3 covers 14 residues. DNA for the CDR3: TGCGCCAGCAGCTTGTTGCAGACAAGAGATACGCAGTATTTT. Translation gives CASSLLQTRDTQYF.

The V and J genes are TRBV28 and TRBJ2-6; D might be TRBD1 (6 bases). The CDR3 consists of 16 residues. V lost 8 bases, J lost 2 bases, and 16 bases lay in between. Germline values: CDR1 MDHEN, CDR2 SYDVKM. CDR3 protein: CASQNTGSAGANVLTF. Written as DNA, the CDR3 is TGTGCCAGCCAAAACACAGGGAGCGCTGGGGCCAACGTCCTGACTTTC.